This T cell receptor (beta chain) was sequenced during a study of T cell responses to AZD1222 COVID-19 vaccine. General observations from the study: Only 5 to 7 individuals given AZD1222 were seropositive at baseline.

Assay: immunoSEQ multiplex PCR; the TCRdb copy retains only in-frame clones and omits some. The table records 100,000 to 140,000 clones, about nine tenths of them present only once. V lost 4 bases to trimming and J lost 10 bases, with 19 bases between them. Germline-derived CDR1 and CDR2 are MNHEY and SMNVEV (reference sequence). The CDR3 has 14 amino acids. A note on this clone: Antigen unknown.

The origin of this receptor is an adult in good health. This rearrangement joins TRBV27 to TRBJ1-1, with D unresolved. This specimen consisted of peripheral blood, obtained on day 0 of AZD1222 vaccination. CDR3 DNA: TGTGCCAGCAGTTCTATGAGCCTAAGGGTCGGAGCTTTCTTT. This sequence encodes CASSSMSLRVGAFF.